These 8 T cell receptor beta chains share one sample of origin, sequenced in a study of regulatory T cells in long-lasting Graves disease. TCR beta libraries were built with iRepertoire HTBI primers and Arm-PCR of CDR3 regions. TCRdb re-called the multiplex PCR reads with MiXCR, one entry per CDR3 protein. The table records about 540,000 distinct CDR3 sequences, approximately 12% of them present only once. Time point indicated: newly diagnosed GD, antithyroid drugs for less than 3 months. From RNA extracted from PBMCs, the TCR library was made. This sample was also put to use in a study of T cells in Graves' hyperthyroidism and ophthalmopathy.

The sample was peripheral blood mononuclear cells (PBMCs), taken at new diagnosis, from a patient treated with antithyroid drugs. The receptors come from a man under 40 with Graves disease.

V and J are TRBV29-1 and TRBJ2-7; tentative D call: TRBD2 (6 bases). CDR1 SQVTM and CDR2 ANQGSEA come from the germline V gene. CDR3 length: 14 residues. Trimming took off 3 bases at V and 3 bases at J, with 15 bases between the two ends. CDR3 residues: CSVDNRRDGYEQYF. CDR3 bases: TGCAGCGTTGACAATCGGCGGGATGGCTACGAGCAGTACTTC.

This clonotype was found many times. The chain joins TRBV20-1 to TRBJ2-3; D perhaps matches TRBD2 (6 bases). Germline V gene data show CDR1 as DFQATT and CDR2 as SNEGSKA (reference sequence). CDR3 size: 15 residues. V was trimmed by 5 bases and J by 2 bases, leaving 17 bases between them. CDR3 in amino acids: CSADGEDTYTDTQYF. CDR3 DNA: TGCAGTGCTGACGGGGAGGACACGTACACAGATACGCAGTATTTT.

At least ten counts were recorded for this clonotype. The chain joins TRBV6-1 to TRBJ2-5; TRBD1 aligns across 7 bases. V shed 6 bases, J shed 5 bases, and the junction held 9 bases outside the gene matches. CDR3 length: 14 amino acids. Germline CDR1 and CDR2: MNHNS and SASEGT. The DNA for the CDR3 is TGTGCCAGCAGGACGACAGGGTTTAAGGAGACCCAGTACTTC. Protein product: CASRTTGFKETQYF.

This clonotype was seen repeatedly, ten times or more. The chain recombines TRBV20-1 with TRBJ2-7; 7 bases are shared with TRBD2. CDR1 and CDR2 (germline): DFQATT, SNEGSKA (reference sequence). The CDR3 consists of 12 residues. V lost 3 bases to trimming and J lost 6 bases; unmatched junction nucleotides: 5. The CDR3 DNA reads TGCAGTGCTAGTGGGAGGGCCACCGAGCAGTACTTC. It codes for CSASGRATEQYF.

On this clonotype: The CDR3 ends on some other residue instead of the conserved phenylalanine or tryptophan, so this is likely a read error. The J gene is TRBJ1-2, the V gene TRBV25-1, with D possibly matching TRBD1 (5 bases). The ends were cut back, 7 bases at V and 2 bases at J, with 11 bases in the middle. The CDR3 consists of 13 residues. Germline CDR1 and CDR2: MGHDK and SYGVNS. The CDR3 nucleotides read TGTGCCAGCAAGTGGGGGGAAAACTATGGCTACACCCTC. Amino acids: CASKWGENYGYTL.

The sample holds a few counts of this clonotype. This chain joins TRBV30 and TRBJ2-1; TRBD2 matches at 11 bases. The CDR3 extends over 17 amino acids. Germline V gene sequence: CDR1 GTSNPN, CDR2 SVGIG (reference sequence). The V and J ends lost 4 bases and 2 bases, in that order; junction bases with no gene match: 10. The CDR3 loop is CAWKSTSGLAAYNEQFF. The CDR3 DNA sequence: TGTGCCTGGAAATCCACCTCGGGACTAGCGGCCTACAATGAGCAGTTCTTC.

This sequence joins TRBV6-1 and TRBJ2-2; D may be TRBD2 (5 bases). The V end lost 4 bases, the J end lost 4 bases, and 10 bases lay between the germline ends. CDR1 MNHNS and CDR2 SASEGT come from the germline V gene. The CDR3 contains 14 residues. Here the CDR3 reads CASSAGVRTGELFF. The CDR3 bases are TGTGCCAGCAGTGCCGGGGTTCGCACCGGGGAGCTGTTTTTT.

CDR3 residues: CATSDRRASGRAKYEQYF. DNA for the CDR3: TGTGCCACCAGTGACCGGCGGGCTAGCGGGAGGGCCAAGTACGAGCAGTACTTC. The chain links TRBV24-1 to TRBJ2-7, with 12 bases fitting TRBD2. The CDR3 runs 18 residues. Germline CDR1 is KGHDR and CDR2 is SFDVKD. V was clipped by 4 bases and J by 4 bases; unmatched bases: 13.